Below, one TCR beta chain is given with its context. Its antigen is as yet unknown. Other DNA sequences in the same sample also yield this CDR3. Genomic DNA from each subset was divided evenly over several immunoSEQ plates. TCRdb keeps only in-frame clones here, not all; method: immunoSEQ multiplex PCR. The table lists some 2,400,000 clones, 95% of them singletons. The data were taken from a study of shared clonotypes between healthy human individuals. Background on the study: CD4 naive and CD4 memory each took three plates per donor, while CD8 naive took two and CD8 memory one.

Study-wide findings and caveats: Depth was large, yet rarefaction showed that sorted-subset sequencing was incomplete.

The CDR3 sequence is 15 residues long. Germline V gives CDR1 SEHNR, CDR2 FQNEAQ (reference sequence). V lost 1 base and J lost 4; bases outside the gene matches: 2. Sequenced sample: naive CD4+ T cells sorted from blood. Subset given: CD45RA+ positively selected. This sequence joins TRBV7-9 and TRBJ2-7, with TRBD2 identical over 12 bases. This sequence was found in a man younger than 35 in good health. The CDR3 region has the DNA TGTGCCAGCAGCTTAGGACTAGCGGGGGCGTACGAGCAGTACTTC. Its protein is CASSLGLAGAYEQYF. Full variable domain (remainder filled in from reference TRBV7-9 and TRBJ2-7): DTGVSQNPRHKITKRGQNVTFRCDPISEHNRLYWYRQTLGQGPEFLTYFQNEAQLEKSRLLSDRFSAERPKGSFSTLEIQRTEQGDSAMYLCASSLGLAGAYEQYFGPGTRLTVT.